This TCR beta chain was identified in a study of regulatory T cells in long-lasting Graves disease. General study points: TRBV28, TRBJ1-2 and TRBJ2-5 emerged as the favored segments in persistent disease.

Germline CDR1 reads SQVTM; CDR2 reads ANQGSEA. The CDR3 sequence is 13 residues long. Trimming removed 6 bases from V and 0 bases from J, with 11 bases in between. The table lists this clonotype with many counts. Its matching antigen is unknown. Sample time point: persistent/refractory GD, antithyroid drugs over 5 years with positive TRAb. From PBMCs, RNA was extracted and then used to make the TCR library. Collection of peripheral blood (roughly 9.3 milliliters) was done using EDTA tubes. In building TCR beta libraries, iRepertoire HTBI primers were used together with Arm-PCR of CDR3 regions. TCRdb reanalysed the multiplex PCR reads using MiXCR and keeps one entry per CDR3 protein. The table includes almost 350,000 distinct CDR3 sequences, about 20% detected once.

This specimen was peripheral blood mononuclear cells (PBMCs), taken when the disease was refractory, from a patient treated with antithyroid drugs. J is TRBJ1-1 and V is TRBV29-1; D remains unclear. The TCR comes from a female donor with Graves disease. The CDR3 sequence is CSVAKGLNTEAFF. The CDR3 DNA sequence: TGCAGCGTGGCGAAAGGCTTGAACACTGAAGCTTTCTTT.